This T cell receptor beta chain was obtained from a study of T cells expressing NK-cell markers. Study context: Source material for TCR beta repertoires consisted of sorted CD3+CD56+NKG2C+, CD3+CD56+NKG2C- and CD3+CD56-NKG2C+ T cells.

The study's findings and limits: Dominant NKG2C+ clonotypes were found to form about 1.0-7.0% of CD8+ T cells in over five donors. For a few donors, these clonotypes were likewise the leading ones in the CD3+CD56-NKG2C+ fraction. Clarity on HCMV specificity was lacking for the expanded NKG2C+ T cell clones.

The CDR3 extends over 14 amino acids. TCRdb re-called the 5' RACE reads, yielding one record per CDR3 amino acid sequence without DNA. The sample table sets out about 400,000 distinct CDR3 sequences. As for this clonotype: Its antigen is unidentified.

The source is a woman between 45 and 65 years old in good health. Sample: blood T cells: a sorted CD56 or NKG2C T cell subset, CD4+ or CD8+ T cells, or bulk PBMC T cells (not recorded which). The J gene is TRBJ2-4, the V gene TRBV21-1; TCRdb outputs TRBD1, but without DNA this stays unchecked. TRBV21-1 is deemed a pseudogene. CDR3 sequence reads: CAPEGGLAKNIQYF.